Following are 17 T cell receptor beta chains from one sample sequenced in a study of T cell repertoires in cytomegalovirus infection. These receptors lack a known antigen. TCRdb redid the calling of the reads with MiXCR, one entry per CDR3 protein. The data show over 120,000 distinct CDR3 sequences, with around 32% seen just once and roughly 50% held by the top ten. The starting material was CD8+ T cells from cultured PBMCs, obtained from culture after CMV antigen stimulation. Receptor source: a human donor in good health (CMV status not recorded). Some clones in this sample may be carry-over from other donors' samples.

This clonotype was recorded a few times. The CDR3 ends on some other residue instead of the conserved phenylalanine or tryptophan, so this is likely a read error. The DNA is omitted, as the CDR3 cannot be located on it reliably, and the CDR3 follows TCRdb's listing. CDR3 residues: CASSPRTGNYLI. The chain couples TRBV7-2 to TRBJ1-1; the table assigns TRBD1, which was not confirmed against the DNA. The length of the CDR3 is 12 amino acids, counting both ends. Germline V gene data show CDR1 as SGHTA and CDR2 as FQGNSA.

J is TRBJ1-5 and V is TRBV20-1, with D perhaps matching TRBD1 (6 bases). This CDR3 region has 13 residues. Germline V lookup: CDR1 DFQATT, CDR2 SNEGSKA (reference sequence). The V and J ends lost 2 bases and 6 bases respectively, with 11 bases between them. CDR3: CSARLPDSQPQHF. CDR3 bases: TGCAGTGCTAGACTTCCGGACAGTCAGCCCCAGCATTTT.

CDR3 sequence (DNA): TGTGCCAGCAGCTTGGTGTCGGCCCCGGGGGCTAGCACAGATACGCAGTATTTT. It translates to CASSLVSAPGASTDTQYF. The chain employs TRBV5-6 and TRBJ2-3; D is tentatively TRBD1 or TRBD2 (6 bases each). The germline V gene has CDR1 SGHDT and CDR2 YYEEEE. CDR3 length equals 18 residues. Deletions cut 0 bases from V and 0 bases from J, with 17 bases between.

The V and J genes are TRBV12-3 or TRBV12-4 and TRBJ2-3, with 8 bases aligning to TRBD2. The CDR3 has 15 residues. The V and J ends lost 6 bases and 2 bases, in that order; junction bases with no gene match: 7. This chain's CDR3 is CASSPRGGTTDTQYF. The CDR3 bases are TGTGCCAGCAGCCCTCGGGGGGGCACCACAGATACGCAGTATTTT.

The chain is built from TRBV27 and TRBJ2-5, with 8 bases that match TRBD1. There are 15 residues in the CDR3. Per the germline V gene, CDR1 is MNHEY and CDR2 is SMNVEV (reference sequence). Germline trimming cut 8 bases from V and 0 bases from J; bases unmatched to any gene: 8. This CDR3 is CASGLRTGNQETQYF. The CDR3 nucleotides are TGTGCCAGCGGCCTCCGGACAGGGAACCAAGAGACCCAGTACTTC.

V is TRBV5-6 and J is TRBJ1-1; TRBD1 might be the D (6 bases). Germline values: CDR1 SGHDT, CDR2 YYEEEE. With 6 bases removed from V and 12 bases from J, the gap between germline ends came to 21 bases. This CDR3 spans 13 amino acids. Written as DNA, the CDR3 is TGTGCCAGCACCACCATGGGGGGGGCCATCCCTTTCTTT. Amino acids: CASTTMGGAIPFF.

This clonotype has only a few counts. This chain links TRBV11-3 with TRBJ2-5; D tentatively reads TRBD1 or TRBD2 (5 bases each). The CDR3 spans 15 residues. CDR1 is SGHNT, CDR2 YENEEA, per germline. With 0 bases removed from V and 5 bases from J, the gap between germline ends came to 13 bases. As DNA, the CDR3 is TGTGCCAGCAGCTTAGATGCCGGGGCGTCGGAGACCCAGTACTTC. Translated: CASSLDAGASETQYF.

The chain joins TRBV2 to TRBJ1-5, with D possibly TRBD1 on 6 matching bases. Trimming took 3 bases from V and 6 from J, leaving 15 bases between them. Looked up from germline, CDR1 is SNHLY and CDR2 is FYNNEI. The CDR3 is made up of 15 amino acids. CDR3 in DNA: TGTGCCAGCAGTGAGTTTGGGGGCGCGGCTCAGCCCCAGCATTTT. This sequence encodes CASSEFGGAAQPQHF. The full variable domain, in which reference TRBV2 and TRBJ1-5 provide the parts outside the CDR3, is EPEVTQTPSHQVTQMGQEVILRCVPISNHLYFYWYRQILGQKVEFLVSFYNNEISEKSEIFDDQFSVERPDGSNFTLKIRSTKLEDSAMYFCASSEFGGAAQPQHFGDGTRLSIL.

This clonotype turned up a few times. This sequence joins TRBV7-9 and TRBJ2-5; TRBD2 aligns across 8 bases. The CDR3 spans 15 residues. The germline V gene has CDR1 SEHNR and CDR2 FQNEAQ (reference sequence). V shed 5 bases and J 5 bases; nucleotides not matched to a gene: 10. DNA of the CDR3: TGTGCCAGCAGCCCTAGAGCGGGGGCCGGGGAGACCCAGTACTTC. As protein: CASSPRAGAGETQYF.

The chain carries TRBV6-5 and TRBJ2-7, with D tentatively TRBD1 (6 bases). Trimming removed 0 bases at V and 4 bases at J, with 7 bases between. Germline loops: CDR1 MNHEY, CDR2 SVGAGI. The CDR3 is made up of 13 amino acids. The DNA of the CDR3 is TGTGCCAGCAGTTACTCCCAGGGGTACGAGCAGTACTTC. It specifies CASSYSQGYEQYF.

This clonotype has just a few counts. The V call is TRBV7-9, the J call TRBJ2-4, with D perhaps TRBD1 (6 bases). This CDR3 contains 13 residues. Germline V gene lookup returns CDR1 SEHNR and CDR2 FQNEAQ (reference sequence). V dropped 3 bases and J dropped 9 bases, with 12 bases sitting between them. CDR3 region: CASSFGDTRIQYF. CDR3 bases: TGTGCCAGCAGCTTTGGGGACACGCGCATTCAGTACTTC.

Only a few counts were recorded for this clonotype. CDR3 protein: CASSFLGQGNEQYF. The CDR3 region has the DNA TGTGCCAGCAGTTTCCTCGGACAGGGGAACGAGCAGTACTTC. V is TRBV27 and J is TRBJ2-7, with 9 bases fitting TRBD1. CDR1 is MNHEY, CDR2 SMNVEV, per germline (reference sequence). This CDR3 contains 14 residues. The J segment lost 5 bases and the V segment lost 3 bases, leaving 5 bases of the junction unmatched.

The rearrangement uses TRBV28 and TRBJ2-3; the D gene could be TRBD1 or TRBD2 (6 bases each). The CDR3 consists of 14 residues. Germline V gene lookup returns CDR1 MDHEN and CDR2 SYDVKM. Deletions cut 6 bases from V and 4 bases from J, with 14 bases between. CDR3 protein: CASSLGGPPDTQYF. CDR3 in DNA: TGTGCCAGCAGCCTCGGGGGCCCCCCAGATACGCAGTATTTT.

V is TRBV12-3 or TRBV12-4 and J is TRBJ2-3, with TRBD2 identical over 11 bases. V was pared by 6 bases and J by 2 bases, with 7 bases of the junction left unmatched. This CDR3 contains 16 residues. CDR3 sequence reads: CASSQTSGGITDTQYF. CDR3 sequence (DNA): TGTGCCAGCAGCCAAACTAGCGGGGGTATCACAGATACGCAGTATTTT.

This clonotype has only a few counts. The chain links TRBV27 to TRBJ2-1, with D possibly being TRBD1 or TRBD2 (6 bases each). Germline values: CDR1 MNHEY, CDR2 SMNVEV (reference sequence). The CDR3 spans 13 residues. Trimming left V 5 bases short and J 7 bases short, with 12 bases between. The CDR3 coding sequence is TGTGCCAGCAGTCCCCGGGGGCTAAATGAGCAGTTCTTC. Translating gives CASSPRGLNEQFF.

This clonotype was seen just once. The V gene is TRBV20-1, the J gene TRBJ2-7; 7 bases agree with TRBD1. Germline CDR1 reads DFQATT; CDR2 reads SNEGSKA (reference sequence). CDR3 length: 14 residues. V shed 6 bases and J 1 base; nucleotides not matched to a gene: 9. The CDR3 loop is CSAYNRGSSYEQYF. Written as DNA, the CDR3 is TGCAGTGCATATAACAGGGGATCTTCCTACGAGCAGTACTTC.

The sample holds a few counts of this clonotype. This chain joins TRBV7-9 and TRBJ2-7; TRBD1 matches at 11 bases. The V gene end was trimmed by 5 bases and the J gene end by 3 bases; junction bases not matched to a gene: 9. The CDR3 has 16 amino acids. Germline CDR1 SEHNR, CDR2 FQNEAQ (reference sequence). Here the CDR3 reads CASSRPGQGVDYEQYF. The DNA of the CDR3 is TGTGCCAGCAGCCGTCCGGGACAGGGGGTAGACTACGAGCAGTACTTC.